Below are 27 T cell receptor beta chains sequenced from a single sample in a study of OX40 agonist ivuxolimab in advanced cancers. Assay used: immunoSEQ multiplex PCR; TCRdb lists only in-frame clones, some missing. Here the sample spans 75,000 to 90,000 clones, around 85% being singletons. Here the sequenced sample was CD4+ or CD8+ T cells sorted from blood, taken in a trial of the OX40 agonist ivuxolimab. These TCRs come from an adult with an advanced solid tumor such as melanoma, head and neck, liver or kidney cancer.

The V gene is TRBV18, the J gene TRBJ2-5, with D possibly being TRBD1 or TRBD2 (5 bases each). The CDR3 sequence is 13 residues long. Trimming stripped 2 bases from V and 11 bases from J, with 15 bases between. Germline-derived CDR1 and CDR2 are KGHSH and LQKENI. The CDR3 spells CASSPEQAGEQYF. CDR3 nucleotides: TGTGCCAGCTCACCAGAACAGGCGGGTGAGCAGTACTTC. Variable domain in full (rest from reference TRBV18 and TRBJ2-5): NAGVMQNPRHLVRRRGQEARLRCSPMKGHSHVYWYRQLPEEGLKFMVYLQKENIIDESGMPKERFSAEFPKEGPSILRIQQVVRGDSAAYFCASSPEQAGEQYFGPGTRLLVL.

This chain links TRBV14 with TRBJ1-2; D gene unclear. The V end was cut by 2 bases, the J end by 2 bases, with 3 bases between. The CDR3 extends over 12 amino acids. Germline V CDR1 and CDR2: SGHDN, FVKESK. The CDR3 sequence is CASSQQNYGYTF. The DNA of the CDR3 is TGTGCCAGCAGCCAACAGAACTATGGCTACACCTTC.

This clone occurred a few times. This chain connects TRBV4-2 to TRBJ2-1; TRBD2 aligns across 11 bases. Germline V gene sequence: CDR1 LGHNA, CDR2 YNFKEQ. The V gene end was trimmed by 2 bases and the J gene end by 5 bases; junction bases not matched to a gene: 2. This CDR3 is built from 15 residues. The DNA of the CDR3 is TGTGCCAGCAGCCAACTAGCGGGAGGAAACAATGAGCAGTTCTTC. Translation gives CASSQLAGGNNEQFF.

The rearrangement joins TRBV2 to TRBJ2-2; D uncertain. The germline gives CDR1 SNHLY, CDR2 FYNNEI. This CDR3 comprises 14 residues. The V end was cut by 7 bases, the J end by 4 bases, with 13 bases between. Written as DNA, the CDR3 is TGTGCCAGCACCCTCTCCTATCTCACCGGGGAGCTGTTTTTT. As protein: CASTLSYLTGELFF.

The chain joins TRBV9 to TRBJ1-1; D gene unclear. V gave up 0 bases and J gave up 3 bases, with 9 bases separating them. This CDR3 is built from 14 residues. The germline V gene encodes CDR1 SGDLS and CDR2 YYNGEE. CDR3 region: CASSVGAIHTEAFF. CDR3 DNA: TGTGCCAGCAGCGTAGGGGCAATACACACTGAAGCTTTCTTT.

This sequence joins TRBV7-8 and TRBJ2-2; 13 nucleotides line up with TRBD2. CDR1 is SGHVS, CDR2 FQNEAQ, per germline. Losses at the gene ends were 5 bases for V and 7 bases for J; bases not matched to a gene: 7. There are 16 residues in the CDR3. The CDR3 loop reads CASSVTSGGEGGELFF. CDR3 coding DNA: TGTGCCAGCAGCGTAACTAGCGGGGGGGAAGGCGGGGAGCTGTTTTTT.

The chain carries TRBV4-2 and TRBJ2-3, with D perhaps matching TRBD1 (6 bases). This CDR3 spans 15 amino acids. In germline, CDR1 is LGHNA, CDR2 YNFKEQ. Trimming removed 4 bases at V and 5 bases at J, with 16 bases between. CDR3 DNA sequence: TGTGCCAGCAGCCCCCGGTTAGGGGGACGAGATACGCAGTATTTT. Its protein is CASSPRLGGRDTQYF.

V and J are TRBV14 and TRBJ2-7; D is perhaps TRBD2 (5 bases). V lost 4 bases, J lost 0 bases, and 10 bases lay in between. Per germline, CDR1 SGHDN and CDR2 FVKESK. This CDR3 has 14 residues. Here the CDR3 reads CASSRTGSSYEQYF. The DNA for the CDR3 is TGTGCCAGCAGCCGGACTGGATCCTCCTACGAGCAGTACTTC.

This rearrangement joins TRBV10-3 to TRBJ2-1, with TRBD1 identical over 8 bases. Germline V CDR1 and CDR2: ENHRY, SYGVKD. This CDR3 spans 14 amino acids. With V trimmed by 7 bases and J by 8 bases, 10 bases remained unmatched. The CDR3 sequence is CAIKGQALQDEQFF. The DNA of the CDR3 is TGTGCCATCAAGGGACAGGCCCTTCAGGATGAGCAGTTCTTC.

To note about this clone: The junction differs from germline at one of its ends, possibly a read error. The chain's CDR3 is CASTLFGLTEAFF. The CDR3 DNA sequence: TGTGCCAGCACCTTATTCGGACTCACTGAAGCTTTCTTT. The genes are TRBV7-2 and TRBJ1-1; D remains unclear. The germline CDR1 and CDR2 sequences are SGHTA and FQGNSA. This CDR3 region has 13 residues. Complete variable domain (other parts from reference TRBV7-2 and TRBJ1-1): GAGVSQSPSNKVTEKGKDVELRCDPISGHTALYWYRQSLGQGLEFLIYFQGNSAPDKSGLPSDRFSAERTGGSVSTLTIQRTQQEDSAVYLCASTLFGLTEAFFGQGTRLTVV.

This clone has a single count. This chain joins TRBV27 and TRBJ1-2, with D unclear. Looked up from germline, CDR1 is MNHEY and CDR2 is SMNVEV (reference sequence). This CDR3 is built from 14 residues. With 5 bases removed from V and 4 bases from J, the gap between germline ends came to 14 bases. CDR3 DNA sequence: TGTGCCAGCAGTCTAAGGTCAGAATCCTATGGCTACACCTTC. Its translation is CASSLRSESYGYTF.

This chain uses TRBV19 with TRBJ1-5, with 7 bases lining up with TRBD1. This CDR3 comprises 17 residues. V gave up 6 bases and J gave up 2 bases; unmatched junction bases: 13. Germline V lookup: CDR1 LNHDA, CDR2 SQIVND (reference sequence). The CDR3: CASRRQGIGHRNQPQHF. The DNA for the CDR3 is TGTGCCAGTAGGCGACAGGGAATTGGGCATCGCAATCAGCCCCAGCATTTT.

In this sample, this clone turned up a few times. This rearrangement joins TRBV29-1 to TRBJ1-4, with TRBD1 as a possible D gene (5 bases). The CDR3 sequence is 13 residues long. Trimming cost V 4 bases and J 8 bases, with 14 bases left between them. CDR1 SQVTM and CDR2 ANQGSEA come from the germline V gene. This chain's CDR3 is CSVADLWGEKLFF. The DNA for the CDR3 is TGCAGCGTTGCAGATTTATGGGGGGAAAAACTGTTTTTT.

This chain uses TRBV9 with TRBJ2-3; TRBD2 matches at 8 bases. Per germline, CDR1 SGDLS and CDR2 YYNGEE. This CDR3 is 15 amino acids long. Germline trimming cut 0 bases from V and 3 bases from J; bases unmatched to any gene: 3. This CDR3 reads CASSVGAGETDTQYF. In nucleotides, the CDR3 is TGTGCCAGCAGCGTAGGAGCGGGAGAAACAGATACGCAGTATTTT.

This clone is a singleton in its sample. The chain is built from TRBV18 and TRBJ2-3; D unresolved. V was shortened by 4 bases and J by 2 bases, with 16 bases between the two germline ends. Per the germline V gene, CDR1 is KGHSH and CDR2 is LQKENI. The CDR3 extends over 16 amino acids. CDR3 sequence: CASSLRPTWTTDTQYF. CDR3 sequence (DNA): TGTGCCAGCTCACTTAGACCCACTTGGACCACAGATACGCAGTATTTT.

This clone was counted only a few times. The V and J genes are TRBV13 and TRBJ2-1; D is uncertain. There are 13 residues in the CDR3. V lost 1 base, J lost 14 bases, and 15 bases lay in between. Per the germline V gene, CDR1 is PRHDT and CDR2 is FYEKMQ (reference sequence). CDR3 nucleotide sequence: TGTGCCAGCAGCTTAGAGTCAAGAACTGGGAAGTTCTTC. Amino acids: CASSLESRTGKFF. The full variable domain, in which reference TRBV13 and TRBJ2-1 provide the parts outside the CDR3, is AAGVIQSPRHLIKEKRETATLKCYPIPRHDTVYWYQQGPGQDPQFLISFYEKMQSDKGSIPDRFSAQQFSDYHSELNMSSLELGDSALYFCASSLESRTGKFFGPGTRLTVL.

This clone was seen more than once but under ten times. The chain employs TRBV27 and TRBJ1-5; D gene uncertain. This CDR3 is built from 15 residues. V dropped 3 bases and J dropped 0 bases, with 9 bases sitting between them. Germline V gene data show CDR1 as MNHEY and CDR2 as SMNVEV (reference sequence). The DNA of the CDR3 is TGTGCCAGCAGTTTCGCAATAAATAGCAATCAGCCCCAGCATTTT. This translates into CASSFAINSNQPQHF.

The CDR3 DNA sequence: TGTGCCAGCAGCCCGGGGGAACAGTTTTTAGAGACCCAGTACTTC. This translates into CASSPGEQFLETQYF. This chain links TRBV7-6 with TRBJ2-5; D is possibly TRBD2 (6 bases). Trimming took 5 bases from V and 4 from J, leaving 17 bases between them. The germline gives CDR1 SGHVS, CDR2 FNYEAQ. The CDR3 has 15 residues. Supplemented by reference TRBV7-6 and TRBJ2-5, the full variable domain reads GAGVSQSPRYKVTKRGQDVALRCDPISGHVSLYWYRQALGQGPEFLTYFNYEAQQDKSGLPNDRFSAERPEGSISTLTIQRTEQRDSAMYRCASSPGEQFLETQYFGPGTRLLVL.

On this clone itself: An end of the junction differs from the germline gene, which may be a read error. J is TRBJ2-2 and V is TRBV7-7; TRBD1 or TRBD2 may be the D gene (6 bases each). The CDR3 has 15 amino acids. Looked up from germline, CDR1 is SSHAT and CDR2 is FNYEAQ (reference sequence). CDR3 nucleotide sequence: TGTGCTAGCAGCTTAATCAGGGGAGGCGCCGGGGAGCTGTTTTTT. Translation: CASSLIRGGAGELFF.

The rearrangement joins TRBV4-1 to TRBJ1-5; tentatively, D is TRBD1 (5 bases). CDR1 and CDR2 from the germline V gene are MGHRA and YSYEKL. The V gene lost 1 base and the J gene lost 1 base, with 14 bases spanning the gap. The length of the CDR3 is 17 residues. For the CDR3, the DNA is TGCGCCAGCAGCCAAGGAGTGGGGGGGTCAAGCAATCAGCCCCAGCATTTT. It encodes CASSQGVGGSSNQPQHF.

V is TRBV4-2 and J is TRBJ2-7; 7 nucleotides match TRBD2. The CDR3 covers 14 residues. CDR1 is LGHNA and CDR2 is YNFKEQ in the germline V gene. V shed 1 base and J 5 bases; nucleotides not matched to a gene: 5. The CDR3 region is CASSQVSSGDEQYF. The CDR3 DNA sequence: TGTGCCAGCAGCCAAGTGTCTAGCGGCGACGAGCAGTACTTC.

About this clone: Compared with germline, one end of the junction differs, possibly owing to a read error. The chain carries TRBV10-3 and TRBJ1-5, with D unclear. Germline lookup yields CDR1 ENHRY and CDR2 SYGVKD. CDR3 length equals 15 residues. As DNA, the CDR3 is TGTGCCAGCAGTCCATTCGGGTGGGATAATCAGCCCCAGCATTTT. This gives the protein CASSPFGWDNQPQHF.

This clone was picked up one time. The chain combines TRBV29-1 with TRBJ1-2, with D uncertain. The CDR3 runs 13 residues. Between the trimmed V and J ends, which lost 6 bases and 0 bases, there was a span of 11 bases. Looked up from germline, CDR1 is SQVTM and CDR2 is ANQGSEA. CDR3 DNA sequence: TGCAGCGTCTCAGCAGCGGCTAACTATGGCTACACCTTC. This gives the protein CSVSAAANYGYTF.

This chain joins TRBV5-6 and TRBJ1-2; D unresolved. The CDR3 sequence is 12 residues long. Between the trimmed V and J ends, which lost 1 base and 7 bases, there was a span of 8 bases. Germline values: CDR1 SGHDT, CDR2 YYEEEE. The CDR3 bases are TGTGCCAGCAGCTTGATTAAGAGTGGCTACACCTTC. This translates into CASSLIKSGYTF.

The V and J genes are TRBV13 and TRBJ2-5; no definite D call. The closer fit of TRBJ2-7 to the DNA end suggests the J call may be wrong. There are 14 residues in the CDR3. From germline, CDR1 is PRHDT and CDR2 FYEKMQ (reference sequence). CDR3 sequence: CASSLSGPRDEQYF. CDR3 in DNA: TGTGCCAGCAGCCTTTCTGGACCAAGGGACGAGCAGTACTTC.

This chain links TRBV6-1 with TRBJ1-5; no clear D. V lost 2 bases and J lost 0, with 14 bases in between. The CDR3 has 17 residues. Germline loops: CDR1 MNHNS, CDR2 SASEGT. CDR3 DNA sequence: TGTGCCAGCAGTGAATTCGAACAGAGTTATAGCAATCAGCCCCAGCATTTT. Its protein product is CASSEFEQSYSNQPQHF.

The chain combines TRBV19 with TRBJ2-1; D not certain. CDR3 size: 13 residues. CDR1 and CDR2 from the germline V gene are LNHDA and SQIVND (reference sequence). V gave up 2 bases and J gave up 12 bases, with 14 bases separating them. CDR3 loop: CASSIISESGQFF. DNA for the CDR3: TGTGCCAGTAGTATAATCTCAGAGTCGGGGCAGTTCTTC.